A single sample is the source of the 30 T cell receptor beta chains below, sequenced in a study of cytomegalovirus exposure and HLA in healthy donors. PCR involved 60 Vbeta and 13 Jbeta primers. Sequencing used immunoSEQ multiplex PCR; TCRdb keeps in-frame clones, though not all of them. Of some 200,000 clones listed, 60% to 85% are singletons. Sequenced: PBMCs. The receptors stem from a man aged 40-50 years in good health and CMV-seronegative.

The chain is built from TRBV9 and TRBJ2-6, with D maybe TRBD2 (5 bases). The CDR3 sequence is 12 residues long. Trimming left V 4 bases short and J 6 bases short, with 5 bases between. The germline V gene encodes CDR1 SGDLS and CDR2 YYNGEE. CDR3 nucleotide sequence: TGTGCCAGCAGCCGGGAGGCCAACGTCCTGACTTTC. It yields the protein CASSREANVLTF.

This clone was counted between two and nine times. V and J are TRBV28 and TRBJ2-3, with D perhaps matching TRBD2 (6 bases). The CDR3 length is 12 residues. V lost 3 bases and J lost 13, with 14 bases in between. Germline assignment: CDR1 MDHEN and CDR2 SYDVKM. The CDR3 nucleotides read TGTGCCAGCAGTTTGGGGGGTGGACCTGAGTATTTT. Translation gives CASSLGGGPEYF.

A remark on this clone: One end of the junction does not line up with germline, which may come from a read error. This chain joins TRBV7-9 and TRBJ2-7; TRBD1 matches 7 bases. Germline loops: CDR1 SEHNR, CDR2 FQNEAQ (reference sequence). This CDR3 is built from 14 residues. CDR3: CSSSLSGQTYEQYF. CDR3 nucleotides: TGTTCCAGCAGCTTATCGGGACAGACCTACGAGCAGTACTTC.

This clone was seen a single time. This chain connects TRBV6-5 to TRBJ2-1; 10 bases agree with TRBD2. Losses at the gene ends were 2 bases for V and 9 bases for J; bases not matched to a gene: 7. Germline CDR1 and CDR2: MNHEY and SVGAGI. The CDR3 consists of 15 residues. CDR3 residues: CASSYEALAGLEQFF. For the CDR3, the DNA is TGTGCCAGCAGTTACGAGGCACTAGCGGGACTTGAGCAGTTCTTC.

This clone was detected only a few times. The chain recombines TRBV10-1 with TRBJ2-1; TRBD2 agrees at 9 bases. The CDR3 runs 17 residues. In germline, CDR1 is WNHNN, CDR2 SYGVQD (reference sequence). Trimming removed 5 bases from V and 7 bases from J; junction bases left unmatched: 15. For the CDR3, the DNA is TGCGCCAGCAGTAGGTGGGCTAGCGGGACCCCGGGGAATGAGCAGTTCTTC. Protein product: CASSRWASGTPGNEQFF.

The CDR3 DNA is TGCGCCAGCAGCTGGATCGGGGGGACCACAGATACGCAGTATTTT. Translation: CASSWIGGTTDTQYF. This chain connects TRBV5-1 to TRBJ2-3; 7 nucleotides line up with TRBD2. The CDR3 consists of 15 residues. The germline CDR1 and CDR2 sequences are SGHRS and YFSETQ. V was clipped by 3 bases and J by 2 bases; unmatched bases: 6.

This clone appeared a single time. The chain is built from TRBV18 and TRBJ2-3; D gene ambiguous. The CDR3 consists of 13 residues. Trimming shortened V by 1 base and J by 4 bases, and 6 bases separated the two germline ends. Germline V gene lookup returns CDR1 KGHSH and CDR2 LQKENI. CDR3 coding DNA: TGTGCCAGCTCACCACTAGTCGCAGATACGCAGTATTTT. Amino acid sequence: CASSPLVADTQYF.

This rearrangement joins TRBV2 to TRBJ1-3, with a possible D match to TRBD1 (5 bases). The CDR3 totals 15 residues. V was cut by 4 bases and J by 4 bases, with 14 bases left in between. Germline CDR1 reads SNHLY; CDR2 reads FYNNEI. The CDR3: CASSGGEGPGNTIYF. The CDR3 DNA sequence: TGTGCCAGCAGTGGGGGGGAGGGGCCCGGAAACACCATATATTTT.

This chain joins TRBV5-4 and TRBJ1-1, with TRBD1 matching over 9 bases. J lost 6 bases, V lost 3 bases, and 12 bases had no gene match. The CDR3 extends over 16 amino acids. CDR1 and CDR2 from the germline V gene are SGHNT and YYREEE (reference sequence). CDR3 sequence: CASSSVEWTGDPEAFF. The CDR3 DNA follows: TGTGCCAGCAGCTCTGTCGAATGGACAGGGGACCCTGAAGCTTTCTTT.

The chain joins TRBV7-9 to TRBJ2-7; possible D gene TRBD2, 5 bases. This CDR3 is 14 amino acids long. V shed 9 bases and J shed 0 bases, with 15 bases lying between them. Germline CDR1 SEHNR, CDR2 FQNEAQ (reference sequence). The CDR3 DNA reads as TGTGCCAGTTCCCGGGCGGGTAGCTCCTACGAGCAGTACTTC. Amino acid sequence: CASSRAGSSYEQYF.

The sample holds a few counts of this clone. The chain couples TRBV28 to TRBJ2-7; possible D gene TRBD2, 5 bases. The V gene lost 6 bases and the J gene lost 0 bases, with 15 bases spanning the gap. CDR1 is MDHEN and CDR2 is SYDVKM in the germline V gene. The CDR3 is 15 residues long. CDR3 nucleotides: TGTGCCAGCAGCCCTGGGGAGCTGAGCTCCTACGAGCAGTACTTC. Encoded protein: CASSPGELSSYEQYF.

V usage is TRBV5-4 and J usage is TRBJ2-2, with 8 bases aligning to TRBD2. Germline assignment: CDR1 SGHNT and CDR2 YYREEE (reference sequence). J gave up 4 bases and V 0 bases, and 5 bases lay outside the gene matches. The CDR3 runs 16 residues. The CDR3 DNA reads as TGTGCCAGCAGCTTGGGGGCTAGCGGGCTCACCGGGGAGCTGTTTTTT. Translated: CASSLGASGLTGELFF.

The J gene is TRBJ1-1, the V gene TRBV19; D not resolved. The V gene's germline CDR1 is LNHDA and CDR2 SQIVND (reference sequence). Between the trimmed V and J ends, which lost 3 bases and 2 bases, there was a span of 10 bases. The length of the CDR3 is 14 residues. CDR3 in amino acids: CASSIFFGNTEAFF. In nucleotides, the CDR3 is TGTGCCAGTAGTATTTTTTTCGGTAACACTGAAGCTTTCTTT.

The chain has TRBV5-4 and TRBJ1-2; 8 bases match TRBD1. Looked up from germline, CDR1 is SGHNT and CDR2 is YYREEE (reference sequence). The CDR3 runs 15 residues. The ends lost 3 bases at V and 4 bases at J; junction bases unmatched: 8. CDR3 sequence: CASSYRGQGAYGYTF. The DNA of the CDR3 is TGTGCCAGCAGCTACCGCGGACAGGGAGCCTATGGCTACACCTTC.

CDR3 region: CASRPGTTGTYGYTF. DNA of the CDR3: TGTGCCAGCAGACCGGGTACGACAGGAACCTATGGCTACACCTTC. The V gene is TRBV2, the J gene TRBJ1-2; tentative D call: TRBD1 (6 bases). This CDR3 spans 15 amino acids. CDR1 and CDR2 (germline): SNHLY, FYNNEI. Trimming pared 6 bases from V and 4 bases from J, leaving 18 bases between.

The chain joins TRBV7-2 to TRBJ2-3; 7 positions agree with TRBD2. V trimming: 5 bases; J trimming: 0 bases; junction bases outside the gene matches: 2. CDR1 and CDR2 from the germline V gene are SGHTA and FQGNSA. The CDR3 runs to 14 residues. In DNA, the CDR3 is TGTGCCAGCAGCGTTAGCGGGAGCACAGATACGCAGTATTTT. Amino acid sequence: CASSVSGSTDTQYF.

This sequence joins TRBV28 and TRBJ2-5; maybe TRBD1 (6 bases). Trimming took 6 bases from V and 2 from J, leaving 10 bases between them. The germline V gene has CDR1 MDHEN and CDR2 SYDVKM. CDR3 size: 13 residues. The CDR3 protein is CASSEGGQETQYF. The CDR3, as DNA: TGTGCCAGCAGCGAAGGGGGACAAGAGACCCAGTACTTC.

V usage is TRBV7-6 and J usage is TRBJ2-7; 7 bases are shared with TRBD2. V gave up 5 bases and J gave up 0 bases; unmatched junction bases: 13. The CDR3 is 17 residues long. Germline V lookup: CDR1 SGHVS, CDR2 FNYEAQ. In nucleotides, the CDR3 is TGTGCCAGCAGCCCCGGCCCTGGCGGGGGTAGCTCCTACGAGCAGTACTTC. Its translation: CASSPGPGGGSSYEQYF.

This clone was observed a few times. DNA of the CDR3: TGTGCCAGCAGCCCGCCCGGGGGGGGCTATGGCTACACCTTC. It codes for CASSPPGGGYGYTF. This sequence joins TRBV28 and TRBJ1-2, with a possible D match to TRBD1 (5 bases). This CDR3 has 14 amino acids. V lost 6 bases and J lost 4, with 15 bases in between. Germline V lookup: CDR1 MDHEN, CDR2 SYDVKM.

V is TRBV5-1 and J is TRBJ2-6; tentatively, D is TRBD2 (5 bases). V lost 0 bases to trimming and J lost 1 base, with 11 bases between them. CDR3 size: 17 residues. The V gene's germline CDR1 is SGHRS and CDR2 YFSETQ. CDR3 sequence reads: CASSLGVGDSGANVLTF. The CDR3 nucleotides are TGCGCCAGCAGCTTGGGCGTCGGGGATTCTGGGGCCAACGTCCTGACTTTC.

The chain is built from TRBV9 and TRBJ1-4; D possibly corresponds to TRBD1 (6 bases). CDR1 is SGDLS and CDR2 is YYNGEE in the germline V gene. V shed 0 bases and J shed 3 bases, with 9 bases lying between them. The CDR3 contains 15 residues. Here the CDR3 DNA reads TGTGCCAGCAGCGTAGCGGGGACACCTAATGAAAAACTGTTTTTT. Its protein product is CASSVAGTPNEKLFF.

This clone has only one observation. The V call is TRBV5-1, the J call TRBJ1-2, with a weak D call TRBD1 (5 bases). The CDR3 length is 15 residues. Germline lookup yields CDR1 SGHRS and CDR2 YFSETQ. Trimming removed 0 bases at V and 8 bases at J, with 17 bases between. The CDR3 DNA sequence: TGCGCCAGCAGCTTGGCGGTCCAGGGACTGAAAGGCTACACCTTC. This translates into CASSLAVQGLKGYTF.

As to this clone: Relative to the germline gene, one junction end is altered; a read error may explain this. V usage is TRBV7-9 and J usage is TRBJ2-7, with D maybe TRBD1 (6 bases). From germline, CDR1 is SEHNR and CDR2 FQNEAQ (reference sequence). This CDR3 spans 14 amino acids. CDR3 residues: CSSSSQGKGNEQYF. The CDR3 nucleotides read TGTTCCAGCAGCTCTCAGGGGAAGGGTAACGAGCAGTACTTC.

This clone appeared a few times. The chain links TRBV14 to TRBJ2-3; D is possibly TRBD1 (5 bases). Deletions cut 4 bases from V and 2 bases from J, with 16 bases between. The CDR3 is made up of 16 amino acids. Germline V gene sequence: CDR1 SGHDN, CDR2 FVKESK. The CDR3 here is CASSPLDTTPTDTQYF. CDR3 in DNA: TGTGCCAGCAGCCCCCTGGACACTACTCCCACAGATACGCAGTATTTT.

The chain employs TRBV25-1 and TRBJ2-1; TRBD2 matches at 7 bases. The CDR3 runs to 16 residues. Losses at the gene ends were 4 bases for V and 2 bases for J; bases not matched to a gene: 8. Per the germline V gene, CDR1 is MGHDK and CDR2 is SYGVNS. Written as DNA, the CDR3 is TGTGCCAGCAGTGGGGGAGGGAGCCAACCCTACAATGAGCAGTTCTTC. It translates to CASSGGGSQPYNEQFF.

J is TRBJ1-2 and V is TRBV19; D may be TRBD1 (6 bases). Trimming left V 7 bases short and J 3 bases short, with 15 bases between. Germline-derived CDR1 and CDR2 are LNHDA and SQIVND (reference sequence). The CDR3 loop spans 14 amino acids. For the CDR3, the DNA is TGTGCCAGTAATAACAGGGTGGAAGACTATGGCTACACCTTC. Protein sequence: CASNNRVEDYGYTF.

The rearrangement links TRBV5-1 to TRBJ2-1; 12 nucleotides match TRBD2. CDR1 and CDR2 (germline): SGHRS, YFSETQ. This CDR3 is 15 amino acids long. Losses at the gene ends were 4 bases for V and 8 bases for J; bases not matched to a gene: 7. The CDR3 DNA sequence: TGCGCCAGCAGCCCTAGCGGGAGGGCCGGCTATGAGCAGTTCTTC. Its translation: CASSPSGRAGYEQFF.

The rearrangement uses TRBV7-9 and TRBJ2-7; tentatively, D is TRBD1 (5 bases). The V end lost 1 base, the J end lost 7 bases, and 8 bases lay between the germline ends. The CDR3 extends over 12 amino acids. CDR1 and CDR2 (germline): SEHNR, FQNEAQ (reference sequence). CDR3 nucleotides: TGTGCCAGCAGCTTAGAAAGGGGAGAGCAGTACTTC. Residues: CASSLERGEQYF.

This clone was recorded a few times. The chain employs TRBV28 and TRBJ2-3; tentative D call: TRBD2 (5 bases). The CDR3 covers 15 residues. Germline CDR1 and CDR2: MDHEN and SYDVKM. Trimming stripped 4 bases from V and 6 bases from J, with 17 bases between. Here the CDR3 reads CASSSDRRTGDTQYF. The CDR3 nucleotides are TGTGCCAGCAGTTCCGACCGACGGACTGGCGATACGCAGTATTTT.

The V call is TRBV6-5, the J call TRBJ2-3; 13 positions agree with TRBD2. The CDR3 is 13 amino acids. The V and J ends lost 3 bases and 14 bases, in that order; junction bases with no gene match: 5. CDR1 MNHEY and CDR2 SVGAGI come from the germline V gene. The CDR3 DNA sequence: TGTGCCAGCAGTTATACCCGGACTAGCGGGAGGTATTTT. Encoded protein: CASSYTRTSGRYF.